This is a list of T cell receptor beta chains from one sample in a study of OX40 agonist ivuxolimab in advanced cancers. Data came from immunoSEQ multiplex PCR; TCRdb stores just in-frame clones and leaves some out. Here the sample spans 100,000 to 150,000 clones, 90% to 95% being singletons. This sample comprised CD4+ or CD8+ T cells sorted from blood, obtained in a trial of the OX40 agonist ivuxolimab. The receptors stem from an adult with an advanced solid tumor such as melanoma, head and neck, liver or kidney cancer. Both conserved end residues are part of each CDR3. The D gene is left open where the match is weak. Where a row states a size, it is once, few, many or the class of an expanded clone; other rows omit it.

TRBD1	TRBV19	TRBJ1-2	-	CASSIRRAGGVYGYTF	TGTGCCAGTAGTATACGGAGGGCAGGGGGGGTCTATGGCTACACCTTC
-	TRBV6-5	TRBJ2-7	-	CASSYSASPGNEQYF	TGTGCCAGCAGTTACTCCGCGTCTCCGGGGAACGAGCAGTACTTC
-	TRBV6-1	TRBJ1-6	-	CASSERGRAARANSPLHF	TGTGCCAGCAGTGAACGGGGGCGGGCCGCTCGGGCTAATTCACCCCTCCACTTT
-	TRBV28	TRBJ2-7	once	CASSLGQYYEQYF	TGTGCCAGCAGTTTAGGCCAGTACTACGAGCAGTACTTC
TRBD1	TRBV10-1	TRBJ1-3	once	CASSRDRKASGNTIYF	TGCGCCAGCAGCCGGGACAGAAAAGCCTCTGGAAACACCATATATTTT
TRBD1	TRBV28	TRBJ1-1	-	CASSLIGTGTGKTEAFF	TGTGCCAGCAGTTTGATCGGTACCGGGACAGGGAAAACTGAAGCTTTCTTT
-	TRBV28	TRBJ1-4	few	CASSRGQLGEKLFF	TGTGCCAGCAGCCGTGGACAATTAGGTGAAAAACTGTTTTTT
-	TRBV7-6	TRBJ2-1	once	CASSPIGGGGATYNEQFF	TGTGCCAGCAGCCCTATTGGGGGAGGGGGGGCTACCTACAATGAGCAGTTCTTC
TRBD2	TRBV7-2	TRBJ2-1	-	CASLGKRGPPYNEQFF	TGTGCCAGCTTGGGAAAGCGGGGCCCGCCCTACAATGAGCAGTTCTTC
-	TRBV29-1	TRBJ2-3	few	CSVERGGDTQYF	TGCAGCGTTGAAAGGGGCGGTGATACGCAGTATTTT
-	TRBV5-6	TRBJ2-2	-	CASSRRGPGELFF	TGTGCCAGCAGCCGGAGGGGTCCCGGGGAGCTGTTTTTT
TRBD1	TRBV5-6	TRBJ2-5	-	CASSFQGARETQYF	TGTGCCAGCAGCTTTCAGGGGGCAAGGGAGACCCAGTACTTC
-	TRBV5-6	TRBJ2-7	-	CASSSLGPYEQYF	TGTGCCAGCAGCTCCCTAGGGCCCTACGAGCAGTACTTC
-	TRBV9	TRBJ2-7	-	CASSPRLGSYEQYF	TGTGCCAGCAGTCCCCGGCTCGGTTCCTACGAGCAGTACTTC
-	TRBV30	TRBJ2-1	-	CAWSGSSYNEQFF	TGTGCCTGGAGCGGGAGCTCCTACAATGAGCAGTTCTTC
TRBD1	TRBV7-3	TRBJ1-2	-	CASSLRGGGTGGHGYTF	TGTGCCAGCAGCTTAAGGGGCGGAGGGACAGGGGGGCATGGCTACACCTTC
-	TRBV9	TRBJ1-2	few	CASSPTVGGYTF	TGTGCCAGCAGCCCCACCGTTGGTGGCTACACCTTC
-	TRBV27	TRBJ1-2	-	CASSLLGEQEYGYTF	TGTGCCAGCAGTTTATTGGGGGAGCAAGAATATGGCTACACCTTC
TRBD1	TRBV19	TRBJ1-5	-	CASRPTGGTGQPQHF	TGTGCCAGTAGGCCGACAGGGGGAACGGGTCAGCCCCAGCATTTT
TRBD2	TRBV6-5	TRBJ2-7	-	CASSYEGSGRYYEQYF	TGTGCCAGCAGTTACGAGGGTAGCGGGAGATACTACGAGCAGTACTTC
TRBD2	TRBV5-1	TRBJ2-2	once	CASSPRPSGVTGELFF	TGCGCCAGCAGCCCTCGGCCTAGCGGGGTCACCGGGGAGCTGTTTTTT
TRBD1	TRBV7-2	TRBJ1-2	-	CASSFGQDGYTF	TGTGCCAGCAGCTTCGGACAGGATGGCTACACCTTC
TRBD1	TRBV10-3	TRBJ1-3	-	CAISARQGQGYF	TGTGCCATCAGTGCGAGACAGGGGCAGGGATATTTT
-	TRBV27	TRBJ2-7	-	CASSPGRGAGNYEQYF	TGTGCCAGCAGTCCCGGCCGTGGCGCGGGAAACTACGAGCAGTACTTC
-	TRBV5-6	TRBJ1-2	-	CASSSPGYYGYTF	TGTGCCAGCAGCTCCCCTGGATACTATGGCTACACCTTC
TRBD1	TRBV19	TRBJ1-2	-	CASIGRDRVTDYNYGYTF	TGTGCCAGTATTGGCCGGGACAGGGTCACGGATTACAACTATGGCTACACCTTC
-	TRBV18	TRBJ1-1	-	CASSPAQDRGSEAFF	TGTGCCAGCTCACCAGCGCAGGATAGAGGAAGTGAAGCTTTCTTT
TRBD2	TRBV15	TRBJ2-7	-	CATSRDPPGLATYEQYF	TGTGCCACCAGCAGAGATCCCCCGGGACTAGCTACCTACGAGCAGTACTTC
TRBD1	TRBV6-5	TRBJ1-2	-	CASSETGFYGYTF	TGTGCCAGCAGTGAGACAGGGTTCTATGGCTACACCTTC
-	TRBV7-3	TRBJ2-2	-	CASSRRDMLNTGELFF	TGTGCCAGCAGCAGAAGGGACATGCTGAACACCGGGGAGCTGTTTTTT
TRBD1	TRBV5-1	TRBJ2-3	-	CASSVGQGQDTQYF	TGCGCCAGCAGCGTCGGACAGGGTCAAGATACGCAGTATTTT
TRBD1	TRBV6-1	TRBJ1-3	-	CASTRQGAIGNTIYF	TGTGCCAGCACGCGGCAGGGGGCTATTGGAAACACCATATATTTT
-	TRBV7-2	TRBJ2-7	-	CASSRRGTYEQYF	TGTGCCAGCAGCCGGAGGGGCACCTACGAGCAGTACTTC
TRBD1	TRBV7-2	TRBJ2-7	-	CASTSPTGSSYEQYF	TGTGCCAGCACCTCGCCGACAGGGAGCTCCTACGAGCAGTACTTC
-	TRBV6-1	TRBJ1-1	few	CASRTQGNTEAFF	TGTGCCAGCAGGACTCAGGGGAACACTGAAGCTTTCTTT
TRBD1	TRBV6-5	TRBJ2-3	-	CASSIRDRGEDTQYF	TGTGCCAGCAGCATAAGGGACAGGGGGGAGGATACGCAGTATTTT
-	TRBV6-1	TRBJ2-7	-	CASSWSPYEQYF	TGTGCCAGCAGTTGGTCCCCCTACGAGCAGTACTTC
-	TRBV7-2	TRBJ2-7	-	CASSNPPPRYEQYF	TGTGCCAGCAGCAACCCTCCCCCCCGCTACGAGCAGTACTTC
TRBD1	TRBV25-1	TRBJ2-3	-	CASRATGAGTQYF	TGTGCCAGCAGGGCGACAGGGGCGGGTACGCAGTATTTT
-	TRBV5-1	TRBJ1-3	once	CASSLGAGISGNTIYF	TGCGCCAGCAGCTTGGGGGCCGGAATTTCTGGAAACACCATATATTTT
-	TRBV4-1	TRBJ1-1	few	CASSQVGTEAFF	TGCGCCAGCAGCCAAGTGGGGACTGAAGCTTTCTTT
TRBD1	TRBV19	TRBJ2-5	-	CASSRQGPETQYF	TGTGCCAGTAGCAGACAGGGGCCGGAGACCCAGTACTTC
TRBD1	TRBV10-3	TRBJ2-1	once	CAISPDRGAGEQFF	TGTGCCATCAGTCCGGACAGGGGGGCGGGCGAGCAGTTCTTC